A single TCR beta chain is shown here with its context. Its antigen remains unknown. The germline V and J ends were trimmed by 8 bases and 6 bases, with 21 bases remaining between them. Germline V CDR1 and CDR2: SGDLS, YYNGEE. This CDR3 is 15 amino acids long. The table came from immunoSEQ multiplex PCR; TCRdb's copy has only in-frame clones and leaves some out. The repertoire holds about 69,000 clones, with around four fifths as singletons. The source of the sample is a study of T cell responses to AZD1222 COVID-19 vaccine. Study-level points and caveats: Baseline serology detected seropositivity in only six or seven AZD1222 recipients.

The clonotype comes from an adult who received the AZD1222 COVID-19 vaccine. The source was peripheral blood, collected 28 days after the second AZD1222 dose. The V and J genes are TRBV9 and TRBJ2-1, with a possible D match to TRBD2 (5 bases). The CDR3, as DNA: TGTGCCAGACTAAGAGGGCCCGGCGATTGCAATGAGCAGTTCTTC. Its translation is CARLRGPGDCNEQFF.